The 30 T cell receptor beta chains listed next were all sequenced from one sample in a study of T cell responses to AZD1222 COVID-19 vaccine. Sequencing was performed with immunoSEQ multiplex PCR; in TCRdb, only in-frame clones are kept and a portion is missing. Found here are about 120,000 clones, about 87% of them singletons; the top ten hold about 15%. The specimen comprised peripheral blood, sampled 28 days after the second AZD1222 dose. Receptor source: an adult who received the AZD1222 COVID-19 vaccine.

This chain connects TRBV27 to TRBJ1-6; TRBD1 matches 7 bases. The CDR3 has 15 residues. Per the germline V gene, CDR1 is MNHEY and CDR2 is SMNVEV (reference sequence). After removal of 4 bases from V and 7 bases from J, the junction contained 7 bases not matched to a gene. The CDR3 nucleotides are TGTGCCAGCAGTTACAGGGGCCTGGGAAATTCACCCCTCCACTTT. Translation gives CASSYRGLGNSPLHF.

The V and J genes are TRBV5-1 and TRBJ2-7, with D maybe TRBD2 (7 bases). The CDR3 length is 21 residues. V dropped 2 bases and J dropped 4 bases, with 34 bases sitting between them. CDR1 is SGHRS, CDR2 YFSETQ, per germline. Here the CDR3 reads CASSFSPRGRVTLQRLYEQYF. The CDR3 DNA reads as TGCGCCAGCAGCTTTTCGCCTAGGGGGAGGGTGACCTTACAACGACTTTACGAGCAGTACTTC.

The chain uses TRBV11-2 and TRBJ1-4; 12 nucleotides match TRBD1. CDR1 is SGHAT and CDR2 is FQNNGV in the germline V gene. J was trimmed by 7 bases and V by 5 bases; bases with no gene match: 8. The CDR3 totals 16 residues. The CDR3 nucleotides are TGTGCCAGCAGCCTCGGGACAGGGGGCATGAGTGAAAAACTGTTTTTT. It specifies CASSLGTGGMSEKLFF.

The rearrangement joins TRBV19 to TRBJ1-1; 11 nucleotides line up with TRBD1. V lost 5 bases to trimming and J lost 6 bases; unmatched junction nucleotides: 5. The CDR3 totals 14 residues. The germline V gene has CDR1 LNHDA and CDR2 SQIVND (reference sequence). For the CDR3, the DNA is TGTGCCAGTAGTCCTGGACAGGGGGCCTCTGAAGCTTTCTTT. It encodes CASSPGQGASEAFF.

The chain couples TRBV28 to TRBJ1-3; D possibly corresponds to TRBD1 (6 bases). The germline V gene has CDR1 MDHEN and CDR2 SYDVKM. Trimming removed 1 base at V and 3 bases at J, with 13 bases between. The CDR3 loop spans 16 amino acids. The CDR3 protein is CASSLLGTGLGNTIYF. The CDR3 bases are TGTGCCAGCAGTTTATTGGGAACAGGGCTTGGAAACACCATATATTTT.

This clone was counted only a few times. This sequence joins TRBV5-1 and TRBJ2-7; TRBD1 might be the D (6 bases). The CDR3 consists of 17 residues. V shed 0 bases and J shed 2 bases, with 18 bases lying between them. Germline assignment: CDR1 SGHRS and CDR2 YFSETQ. The DNA for the CDR3 is TGCGCCAGCAGCTTGGGGGACACAGGAGCCGGCGCCTACGAGCAGTACTTC. It encodes CASSLGDTGAGAYEQYF.

V usage is TRBV10-1 and J usage is TRBJ2-5; 7 bases line up with TRBD2. The germline gives CDR1 WNHNN, CDR2 SYGVQD (reference sequence). There are 15 residues in the CDR3. Trimming cost V 4 bases and J 4 bases; bases outside gene matches: 9. The CDR3 spells CASSGGGSVGETQYF. The CDR3 DNA is TGCGCCAGCAGTGGAGGCGGGAGTGTAGGAGAGACCCAGTACTTC.

As concerns this clone: Other DNA sequences in this specimen translate into the identical CDR3. DNA for the CDR3: TGTGCCACCAGCAGAGACGGTTACGAGCAGTACTTC. Amino acid sequence: CATSRDGYEQYF. This sequence joins TRBV15 and TRBJ2-7; D ambiguous. Trimming removed 0 bases from V and 4 bases from J, with 4 bases in between. Per the germline V gene, CDR1 is LNHNV and CDR2 is YYDKDF (reference sequence). The length of the CDR3 is 12 residues.

V gene TRBV3-1 (or the pseudogene TRBV3-2) combines with J gene TRBJ2-4, with D unclear. The CDR3 is made up of 15 amino acids. Germline CDR1 is LGHDT and CDR2 is YNNKEL (reference sequence). With 5 bases removed from V and 4 bases from J, the gap between germline ends came to 15 bases. The CDR3 DNA sequence: TGTGCCAGCAGCGACGGGTTGCAAAGAAAAAACATTCAGTACTTC. Amino acids: CASSDGLQRKNIQYF.

The V call is TRBV2, the J call TRBJ1-5, with D maybe TRBD1 (5 bases). This CDR3 has 16 amino acids. V lost 3 bases, J lost 0 bases, and 12 bases lay in between. Germline assignment: CDR1 SNHLY and CDR2 FYNNEI. The CDR3 DNA is TGTGCCAGCAGTGATTTGGGGGGGACTAGCAATCAGCCCCAGCATTTT. Its protein product is CASSDLGGTSNQPQHF.

V gene TRBV7-2 combines with J gene TRBJ2-7; D is perhaps TRBD2 (5 bases). CDR1 and CDR2 (germline): SGHTA, FQGNSA. Trimming removed 5 bases from V and 2 bases from J, with 13 bases in between. This CDR3 has 14 amino acids. The CDR3 spells CASSPVEDTYEQYF. The CDR3 DNA reads TGTGCCAGCAGCCCAGTGGAGGATACCTACGAGCAGTACTTC.

V and J are TRBV6-5 and TRBJ2-5, with D perhaps assigned TRBD1 or TRBD2 (5 bases each). The CDR3 contains 15 residues. V was clipped by 5 bases and J by 3 bases, with 16 bases between them. Germline V gene lookup returns CDR1 MNHEY and CDR2 SVGAGI. In DNA form, the CDR3 reads TGTGCCAGCAGTCACCTTGGGACGGGCAAAGAGACCCAGTACTTC. Encoded protein: CASSHLGTGKETQYF.

The V and J genes are TRBV6-5 and TRBJ2-1, with TRBD1 matching 7 bases. Germline V gives CDR1 MNHEY, CDR2 SVGAGI. V dropped 2 bases and J dropped 7; count of bases not matched to a gene: 5. This CDR3 has 14 residues. CDR3 DNA sequence: TGTGCCAGCAGTTACGGGACAGCCGTTAATGAGCAGTTCTTC. Its protein is CASSYGTAVNEQFF.

The V call is TRBV18, the J call TRBJ2-7, with no clear D. Germline CDR1 and CDR2: KGHSH and LQKENI. Trimming left V 0 bases short and J 0 bases short, with 12 bases between. The CDR3 consists of 16 residues. CDR3 nucleotide sequence: TGTGCCAGCTCACCACCTGGCGGACCGAGCTCCTACGAGCAGTACTTC. Amino acids: CASSPPGGPSSYEQYF.

J is TRBJ2-1 and V is TRBV24-1; TRBD2 aligns across 10 bases. V gave up 2 bases and J gave up 3 bases; unmatched junction bases: 6. Germline CDR1 is KGHDR and CDR2 is SFDVKD. The CDR3 totals 17 residues. CDR3 DNA sequence: TGTGCCACCAGTGATTCTCGACTAGCGGGCCTCTACAATGAGCAGTTCTTC. Translating gives CATSDSRLAGLYNEQFF.

The rearrangement links TRBV2 to TRBJ2-2; D ambiguous. From germline, CDR1 is SNHLY and CDR2 FYNNEI. The CDR3 is 14 residues long. V was pared by 8 bases and J by 6 bases, with 16 bases between. CDR3 protein: CASLPRDTSGELFF. The CDR3 DNA reads TGTGCCAGCCTACCCCGAGACACATCCGGGGAGCTGTTTTTT.

The chain has TRBV5-4 and TRBJ1-6; 11 bases line up with TRBD1. J gave up 1 base and V 4 bases, and 4 bases lay outside the gene matches. Germline values: CDR1 SGHNT, CDR2 YYREEE (reference sequence). The CDR3 has 17 amino acids. The DNA for the CDR3 is TGTGCCAGCAGCGAGGGACAGGGGGTTTCCTATAATTCACCCCTCCACTTT. This encodes CASSEGQGVSYNSPLHF. Drawing the rest from reference TRBV5-4 and TRBJ1-6, the complete variable domain is ETGVTQSPTHLIKTRGQQVTLRCSSQSGHNTVSWYQQALGQGPQFIFQYYREEENGRGNFPPRFSGLQFPNYSSELNVNALELDDSALYLCASSEGQGVSYNSPLHFGNGTRLTVT.

The CDR3 region is CASSIGNEQYF. CDR3 sequence (DNA): TGTGCCAGTAGTATCGGGAACGAGCAGTACTTC. V gene TRBV19 combines with J gene TRBJ2-7; possible D gene TRBD2, 5 bases. The V gene's germline CDR1 is LNHDA and CDR2 SQIVND (reference sequence). With 3 bases removed from V and 5 bases from J, the gap between germline ends came to 5 bases. CDR3 length: 11 residues. Full variable domain (rest looked up from reference TRBV19 and TRBJ2-7): DGGITQSPKYLFRKEGQNVTLSCEQNLNHDAMYWYRQDPGQGLRLIYYSQIVNDFQKGDIAEGYSVSREKKESFPLTVTSAQKNPTAFYLCASSIGNEQYFGPGTRLTVT.

This chain uses TRBV29-1 with TRBJ1-2; possible D gene TRBD1, 6 bases. CDR1 SQVTM and CDR2 ANQGSEA come from the germline V gene. With 4 bases removed from V and 0 bases from J, the gap between germline ends came to 9 bases. CDR3 length: 13 amino acids. The CDR3 DNA reads TGCAGCGTTGCTGGACAGACTAACTATGGCTACACCTTC. Its protein product is CSVAGQTNYGYTF.

The table lists this clone with a count of one. V is TRBV9 and J is TRBJ1-5, with unresolved D. Per germline, CDR1 SGDLS and CDR2 YYNGEE. V lost 4 bases and J 5 bases, leaving 10 bases between the germline ends. This CDR3 spans 13 amino acids. CDR3 protein: CASSPQPDQPQHF. The CDR3 DNA follows: TGTGCCAGCAGCCCTCAACCCGATCAGCCCCAGCATTTT.

J is TRBJ1-1 and V is TRBV5-6; D ambiguous. The CDR3 is 12 amino acids. Trimming removed 0 bases from V and 7 bases from J, with 7 bases in between. Germline CDR1 SGHDT, CDR2 YYEEEE. The DNA for the CDR3 is TGTGCCAGCAGCTTGGTAAACCTTGAAGCTTTCTTT. Translation gives CASSLVNLEAFF.

The rearrangement uses TRBV3-1 (or the pseudogene TRBV3-2) and TRBJ2-4, with 7 positions matching TRBD1. The V segment lost 4 bases and the J segment 3 bases; nucleotides outside the gene matches: 9. The CDR3 is made up of 16 amino acids. The germline V gene has CDR1 LGHDT and CDR2 YNNKEL (reference sequence). The DNA of the CDR3 is TGTGCCAGCAGCCCTAACAGGGGATGGGGCAAAAACATTCAGTACTTC. It specifies CASSPNRGWGKNIQYF.

This chain links TRBV28 with TRBJ1-2; D might be TRBD1 (5 bases). This CDR3 contains 15 residues. Trimming removed 4 bases from V and 2 bases from J, with 14 bases in between. CDR1 is MDHEN, CDR2 SYDVKM, per germline. This CDR3 reads CASSSRTGGNYGYTF. The CDR3 coding sequence is TGTGCCAGCAGTTCCCGGACGGGGGGGAACTATGGCTACACCTTC.

This sequence joins TRBV28 and TRBJ2-1, with 9 bases fitting TRBD1. Germline V lookup: CDR1 MDHEN, CDR2 SYDVKM. The CDR3 spans 16 residues. V trimming: 6 bases; J trimming: 7 bases; junction bases outside the gene matches: 13. For the CDR3, the DNA is TGTGCCAGCAGATCAGGACAGGGGTTTGTCGCGAATGAGCAGTTCTTC. It yields the protein CASRSGQGFVANEQFF.

The chain links TRBV7-9 to TRBJ1-1; weak D call: TRBD1 (6 bases). This CDR3 is 16 amino acids long. Germline lookup yields CDR1 SEHNR and CDR2 FQNEAQ (reference sequence). Trimming removed 3 bases from V and 0 bases from J, with 14 bases in between. CDR3 amino acids: CASSFGGAHMNTEAFF. The CDR3 region has the DNA TGTGCCAGCAGCTTTGGGGGGGCCCACATGAACACTGAAGCTTTCTTT.

The V and J genes are TRBV2 and TRBJ1-2; D not certain. V lost 0 bases, J lost 4 bases, and 9 bases lay in between. Germline values: CDR1 SNHLY, CDR2 FYNNEI. The CDR3 length is 14 residues. The CDR3 bases are TGTGCCAGCAGTGAAGCGCAGCAGGTCTATGGCTACACCTTC. Translating gives CASSEAQQVYGYTF.

This rearrangement joins TRBV10-3 to TRBJ2-7; TRBD2 is a possible D gene (5 bases). CDR3 length: 13 amino acids. Germline CDR1 is ENHRY and CDR2 is SYGVKD. Trimming stripped 6 bases from V and 2 bases from J, with 11 bases between. The CDR3 reads CAISGDPPYEQYF. CDR3 nucleotide sequence: TGTGCCATCAGCGGGGATCCGCCCTACGAGCAGTACTTC.

Written as DNA, the CDR3 is TGTGCCAGTAGACACTCCGGGACAGGACTACGAGAGCAGTACTTC. Amino acid sequence: CASRHSGTGLREQYF. The V gene is TRBV19, the J gene TRBJ2-7; 8 bases align to TRBD1. J gave up 7 bases and V 6 bases, and 14 bases lay outside the gene matches. In germline, CDR1 is LNHDA, CDR2 SQIVND (reference sequence). The CDR3 has 15 amino acids.

V is TRBV9 and J is TRBJ2-1; TRBD2 matches 13 bases. V lost 0 bases to trimming and J lost 3 bases; unmatched junction nucleotides: 3. From germline, CDR1 is SGDLS and CDR2 YYNGEE. CDR3 length equals 17 residues. CDR3 residues: CASSVGTSGSFYNEQFF. DNA for the CDR3: TGTGCCAGCAGCGTAGGGACTAGCGGGAGTTTCTACAATGAGCAGTTCTTC. Full variable domain (remainder filled in from reference TRBV9 and TRBJ2-1): DSGVTQTPKHLITATGQRVTLRCSPRSGDLSVYWYQQSLDQGLQFLIQYYNGEERAKGNILERFSAQQFPDLHSELNLSSLELGDSALYFCASSVGTSGSFYNEQFFGPGTRLTVL.

J is TRBJ2-5 and V is TRBV29-1, with D possibly TRBD2 on 6 matching bases. The V gene's germline CDR1 is SQVTM and CDR2 ANQGSEA. V gave up 3 bases and J gave up 13 bases, with 21 bases separating them. There are 13 residues in the CDR3. Here the CDR3 DNA reads TGCAGCGTTGAGCCTACCTGGGGGGAGGTCTCGTACTTC. This translates into CSVEPTWGEVSYF.